The sequence of this T cell receptor (beta chain) was determined in a study of OX40 agonist ivuxolimab in advanced cancers. Overall study results and limits: Compared with CD4+, CD8+ T cells on average had more expanded clones. Among patients with partial responses at 0.1-3.0 mg/kg, clonal expansion was among the lowest.

Only a few counts were recorded for this clone. The antigen remains unidentified. The CDR3 totals 19 residues. The assay was immunoSEQ multiplex PCR, and TCRdb's table has in-frame clones only and misses some. Of 70,000 to 100,000 clones in the sample, about nine tenths were seen once. The gene calls are TRBV1 and TRBJ2-7; the table's TRBD2 call for D was not verified on the DNA. TRBV1 is a known pseudogene. The sample consisted of CD4+ or CD8+ T cells sorted from blood, taken in a trial of the OX40 agonist ivuxolimab. The receptor was derived from an adult with an advanced solid tumor such as melanoma, head and neck, liver or kidney cancer. The CDR3 is CTSSPTGGRETQDRDEQYF. The DNA for the CDR3 is TGCACCAGCAGCCCAACGGGGGGGCGGGAGACACAAGATAGGGACGAGCAGTACTTC.